The next 18 T cell receptor beta chains were all read from a single sample in a study of blood T cell repertoires in COVID-19. TCRdb's table, derived via immunoSEQ multiplex PCR, lists solely in-frame clones and lacks some. Among 100,000 or so clones listed, more than 80% were seen once. Sample: peripheral blood. All receptors come from a human donor in a cohort sampled during active COVID-19.

This clone was observed a single time. V gene TRBV5-1 combines with J gene TRBJ2-7, with unresolved D. The CDR3 is 15 residues long. Between the trimmed V and J ends, which lost 4 bases and 3 bases, there was a span of 17 bases. Germline CDR1 reads SGHRS; CDR2 reads YFSETQ. CDR3 coding DNA: TGCGCCAGCAGCCCCAGTTGGTCCCGAAACTACGAGCAGTACTTC. Encoded protein: CASSPSWSRNYEQYF.

The rearrangement joins TRBV7-8 to TRBJ2-6; 8 bases are shared with TRBD1. The J segment lost 3 bases and the V segment lost 5 bases, leaving 12 bases of the junction unmatched. Germline CDR1 reads SGHVS; CDR2 reads FQNEAQ. The CDR3 is 18 amino acids. The CDR3 protein is CASSPSPQGAFGANVLTF. CDR3 in DNA: TGTGCCAGCAGCCCTAGCCCCCAGGGGGCATTTGGGGCCAACGTCCTGACTTTC.

The chain has TRBV4-2 and TRBJ2-7; 7 bases are shared with TRBD1. Trimming took 1 base from V and 7 from J; bases not matched to a gene: 7. The CDR3 contains 14 residues. The V gene's germline CDR1 is LGHNA and CDR2 YNFKEQ. The CDR3 sequence is CASSQAATGWEQYF. In DNA form, the CDR3 reads TGTGCCAGCAGCCAAGCAGCGACAGGGTGGGAGCAGTACTTC.

This sequence joins TRBV7-7 and TRBJ2-3; TRBD2 matches at 15 bases. Germline V gene lookup returns CDR1 SSHAT and CDR2 FNYEAQ (reference sequence). The junction had 11 bases not matched to a gene; V was cut back by 2 bases and J by 2 bases. The CDR3 sequence is 20 residues long. The CDR3, as DNA: TGTGCCAGCAGCTTACCCTGGACTAGCGGGGGGGCTGTATCCACAGATACGCAGTATTTT. Its translation is CASSLPWTSGGAVSTDTQYF.

The rearrangement uses TRBV2 and TRBJ2-3; D possibly corresponds to TRBD2 (6 bases). V was clipped by 0 bases and J by 0 bases, with 10 bases between them. Per the germline V gene, CDR1 is SNHLY and CDR2 is FYNNEI. The CDR3 runs to 16 residues. The CDR3 loop reads CASSEAIAESTDTQYF. The CDR3 DNA follows: TGTGCCAGCAGTGAAGCGATAGCGGAGAGCACAGATACGCAGTATTTT.

The chain joins TRBV12-3 or TRBV12-4 to TRBJ2-5; D ambiguous. CDR3 size: 12 residues. Trimming removed 6 bases at V and 1 base at J, with 6 bases between. DNA of the CDR3: TGTGCCAGCAGGTACGGCCAAGAGACCCAGTACTTC. Protein product: CASRYGQETQYF.

The J gene is TRBJ2-7, the V gene TRBV19; 11 nucleotides match TRBD1. The trim removed 4 bases at V and 6 bases at J, leaving 8 bases unmatched. This CDR3 region has 15 residues. Germline CDR1 is LNHDA and CDR2 is SQIVND (reference sequence). The CDR3 protein is CASSTPGQGGIEQYF. CDR3 DNA: TGTGCCAGTAGTACACCGGGACAGGGGGGAATCGAGCAGTACTTC.

The V gene is TRBV5-6, the J gene TRBJ2-2; 7 nucleotides match TRBD2. J gave up 7 bases and V 2 bases, and 5 bases lay outside the gene matches. CDR1 and CDR2 (germline): SGHDT, YYEEEE. The CDR3 extends over 14 amino acids. The CDR3 protein is CASSFPGLLGELFF. CDR3 bases: TGTGCCAGCAGCTTCCCGGGACTACTCGGGGAGCTGTTTTTT.

CDR3 coding DNA: TGTGCCTGGAGATCGTCAGGGGAAGGCGGGGAGCTGTTTTTT. Translated: CAWRSSGEGGELFF. The genes are TRBV30 and TRBJ2-2, with D perhaps matching TRBD1 (6 bases). Per germline, CDR1 GTSNPN and CDR2 SVGIG (reference sequence). V lost 3 bases and J 7 bases, leaving 15 bases between the germline ends. The CDR3 loop spans 14 amino acids.

The rearrangement links TRBV5-6 to TRBJ1-6; a weak D match, TRBD1 (5 bases). Germline CDR1 reads SGHDT; CDR2 reads YYEEEE. With 0 bases removed from V and 5 bases from J, the gap between germline ends came to 12 bases. This CDR3 comprises 16 residues. The CDR3 region has the DNA TGTGCCAGCAGCTTGGTTTTGACAGTGAATAATTCACCCCTCCACTTT. Protein: CASSLVLTVNNSPLHF.

The CDR3 loop is CASSPGLGGGSMNEQFF. CDR3 in DNA: TGTGCCAGCAGCCCCGGGCTTGGCGGGGGCAGTATGAATGAGCAGTTCTTC. The chain joins TRBV7-2 to TRBJ2-1; weak D call: TRBD2 (7 bases). Germline CDR1 is SGHTA and CDR2 is FQGNSA. V was trimmed by 5 bases and J by 7 bases, leaving 24 bases between them. The CDR3 extends over 17 amino acids. Supplemented by reference TRBV7-2 and TRBJ2-1, the full variable domain reads GAGVSQSPSNKVTEKGKDVELRCDPISGHTALYWYRQSLGQGLEFLIYFQGNSAPDKSGLPSDRFSAERTGGSVSTLTIQRTQQEDSAVYLCASSPGLGGGSMNEQFFGPGTRLTVL.

The rearrangement uses TRBV3-1 (or the pseudogene TRBV3-2) and TRBJ2-2; 10 nucleotides match TRBD1. The V segment lost 5 bases and the J segment 0 bases; nucleotides outside the gene matches: 0. In germline, CDR1 is LGHDT, CDR2 YNNKEL (reference sequence). The CDR3 runs to 15 residues. The CDR3 sequence is CASSDRGPNTGELFF. Written as DNA, the CDR3 is TGTGCCAGCAGCGACAGGGGGCCGAACACCGGGGAGCTGTTTTTT.

The chain joins TRBV6-4 to TRBJ1-1; unclear D gene. V was cut by 6 bases and J by 3 bases, with 14 bases left in between. The CDR3 spans 14 residues. CDR1 and CDR2 from the germline V gene are MRHNA and SNTAGT. The CDR3 DNA sequence: TGTGCCAGCAGGGAGCTGACACTAGACACTGAAGCTTTCTTT. Residues: CASRELTLDTEAFF.

The chain recombines TRBV7-9 with TRBJ2-6; D is perhaps TRBD1 (5 bases). From germline, CDR1 is SEHNR and CDR2 FQNEAQ (reference sequence). The V and J ends lost 1 base and 2 bases respectively, with 6 bases between them. This CDR3 contains 15 residues. CDR3 in amino acids: CASSLDRPGANVLTF. The CDR3 DNA sequence: TGTGCCAGCAGCTTAGACAGGCCTGGGGCCAACGTCCTGACTTTC.

This chain uses TRBV6-6 with TRBJ1-2; TRBD1 agrees at 7 bases. The V gene end was trimmed by 5 bases and the J gene end by 3 bases; junction bases not matched to a gene: 3. Germline V gives CDR1 MNHNY, CDR2 SVGAGI (reference sequence). The CDR3 length is 13 residues. This CDR3 is CASSNQGDYGYTF. Written as DNA, the CDR3 is TGTGCCAGCAGTAACCAGGGGGACTATGGCTACACCTTC.

The chain employs TRBV7-2 and TRBJ2-7, with TRBD2 matching 7 bases. CDR3 size: 15 residues. Germline CDR1 reads SGHTA; CDR2 reads FQGNSA. Trimming took 5 bases from V and 5 from J; bases not matched to a gene: 12. The chain's CDR3 is CASSPGGGAAHEQYF. DNA of the CDR3: TGTGCCAGCAGCCCGGGCGGGGGAGCCGCCCACGAGCAGTACTTC. Complete variable domain (other parts from reference TRBV7-2 and TRBJ2-7): GAGVSQSPSNKVTEKGKDVELRCDPISGHTALYWYRQSLGQGLEFLIYFQGNSAPDKSGLPSDRFSAERTGGSVSTLTIQRTQQEDSAVYLCASSPGGGAAHEQYFGPGTRLTVT.

The chain carries TRBV28 and TRBJ1-2; 8 nucleotides line up with TRBD1. This CDR3 spans 15 amino acids. Trimming cost V 5 bases and J 8 bases; bases outside gene matches: 13. Germline V gene sequence: CDR1 MDHEN, CDR2 SYDVKM. The CDR3 loop is CASSPPDRVLEGYTF. DNA of the CDR3: TGTGCCAGCAGTCCGCCGGACAGGGTCTTGGAAGGCTACACCTTC.

This clone appeared a few times. V and J are TRBV11-2 and TRBJ1-2, with D possibly matching TRBD1 (6 bases). Germline V CDR1 and CDR2: SGHAT, FQNNGV. Trimming cost V 4 bases and J 0 bases, with 15 bases left between them. This CDR3 contains 16 residues. The CDR3, as DNA: TGTGCCAGCAGCTCCCTCCGGGACACTACTAACTATGGCTACACCTTC. It encodes CASSSLRDTTNYGYTF.